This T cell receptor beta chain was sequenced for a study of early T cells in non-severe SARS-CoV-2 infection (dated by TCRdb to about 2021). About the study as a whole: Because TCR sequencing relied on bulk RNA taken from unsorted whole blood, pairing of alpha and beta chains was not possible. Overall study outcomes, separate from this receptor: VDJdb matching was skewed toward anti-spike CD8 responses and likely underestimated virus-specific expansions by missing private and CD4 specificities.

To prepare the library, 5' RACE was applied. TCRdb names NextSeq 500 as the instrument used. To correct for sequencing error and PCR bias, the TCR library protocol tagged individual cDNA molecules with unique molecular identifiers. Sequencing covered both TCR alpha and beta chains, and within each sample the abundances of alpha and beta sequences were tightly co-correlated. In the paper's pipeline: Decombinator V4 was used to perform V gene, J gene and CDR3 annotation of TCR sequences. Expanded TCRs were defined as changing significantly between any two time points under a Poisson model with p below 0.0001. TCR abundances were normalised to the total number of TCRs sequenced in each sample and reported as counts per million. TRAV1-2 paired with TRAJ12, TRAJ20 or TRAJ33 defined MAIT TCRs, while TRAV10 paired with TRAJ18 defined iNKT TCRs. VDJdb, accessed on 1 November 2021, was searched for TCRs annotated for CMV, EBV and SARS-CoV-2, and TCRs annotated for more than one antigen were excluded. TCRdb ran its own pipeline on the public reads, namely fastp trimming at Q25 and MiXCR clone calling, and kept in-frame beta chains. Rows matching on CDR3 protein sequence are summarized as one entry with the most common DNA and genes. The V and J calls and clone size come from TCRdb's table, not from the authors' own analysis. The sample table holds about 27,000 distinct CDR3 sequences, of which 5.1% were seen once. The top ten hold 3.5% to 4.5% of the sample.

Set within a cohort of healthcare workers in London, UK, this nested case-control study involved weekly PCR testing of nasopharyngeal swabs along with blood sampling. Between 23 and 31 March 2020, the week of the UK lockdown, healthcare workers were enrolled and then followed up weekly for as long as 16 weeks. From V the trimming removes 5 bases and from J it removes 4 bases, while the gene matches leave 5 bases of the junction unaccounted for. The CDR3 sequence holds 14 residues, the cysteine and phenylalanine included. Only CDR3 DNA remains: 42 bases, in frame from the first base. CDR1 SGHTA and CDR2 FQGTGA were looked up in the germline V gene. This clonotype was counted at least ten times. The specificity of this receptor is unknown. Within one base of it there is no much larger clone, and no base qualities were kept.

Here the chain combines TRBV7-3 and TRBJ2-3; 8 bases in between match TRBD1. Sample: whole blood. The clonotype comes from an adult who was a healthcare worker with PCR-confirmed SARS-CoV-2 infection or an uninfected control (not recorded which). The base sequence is TGTGCCAGCAGCCCAGGGGGCGGCCCAGATACGCAGTATTTT. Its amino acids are CASSPGGGPDTQYF. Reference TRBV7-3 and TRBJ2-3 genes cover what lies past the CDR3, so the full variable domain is GAGVSQTPSNKVTEKGKYVELRCDPISGHTALYWYRQSLGQGPEFLIYFQGTGAADDSGLPNDRFFAVRPEGSVSTLKIQRTERGDSAVYLCASSPGGGPDTQYFGPGTRLTVL.